These 5 T cell receptor beta chains were sequenced from one sample in a study of T cell responses to AZD1222 COVID-19 vaccine. Clones were sequenced by immunoSEQ multiplex PCR, and TCRdb holds only the in-frame ones, with some missing. The sample lists about 200,000 clones, approximately 92% occurring once. This material consisted of peripheral blood, taken on day 0 of AZD1222 vaccination. These receptors all come from an adult in good health.

The V gene is TRBV3-1 (or the pseudogene TRBV3-2), the J gene TRBJ2-1; the D is unclear. Germline CDR1 is LGHDT and CDR2 is YNNKEL (reference sequence). The CDR3 covers 12 residues. V gave up 4 bases and J gave up 6 bases, with 7 bases separating them. Here the CDR3 reads CASSPSGNEQFF. CDR3 DNA sequence: TGTGCCAGCAGCCCGTCCGGCAATGAGCAGTTCTTC.

This chain uses TRBV10-3 with TRBJ2-3; TRBD2 aligns across 11 bases. Trimming took 0 bases from V and 2 from J; bases not matched to a gene: 4. The V gene's germline CDR1 is ENHRY and CDR2 SYGVKD. This CDR3 spans 17 amino acids. The CDR3 nucleotides are TGTGCCATCAGTGAGTCGCTGACTAGCGGGAACACAGATACGCAGTATTTT. This gives the protein CAISESLTSGNTDTQYF.

The chain links TRBV3-1 (or the pseudogene TRBV3-2) to TRBJ1-1; no definite D call. Looked up from germline, CDR1 is LGHDT and CDR2 is YNNKEL (reference sequence). The CDR3 runs 12 residues. V was cut by 2 bases and J by 6 bases, with 7 bases left in between. The CDR3 reads CASSQTNSEAFF. The CDR3 bases are TGTGCCAGCAGCCAAACCAACTCTGAAGCTTTCTTT.

V is TRBV19 and J is TRBJ2-7; D is ambiguous. The ends were cut back, 2 bases at V and 3 bases at J, with 14 bases in the middle. Germline CDR1 LNHDA, CDR2 SQIVND (reference sequence). The CDR3 has 15 amino acids. Here the CDR3 reads CASSISLGRLYEQYF. CDR3 coding DNA: TGTGCCAGTAGTATATCCCTAGGGCGCCTCTACGAGCAGTACTTC.

This clone was detected once. The V gene is TRBV7-8, the J gene TRBJ1-5, with TRBD1 identical over 8 bases. J was trimmed by 7 bases and V by 4 bases; bases with no gene match: 6. Per germline, CDR1 SGHVS and CDR2 FQNEAQ. The CDR3 length is 14 residues. Here the CDR3 reads CASSSLQGGQPQHF. The CDR3 DNA sequence: TGTGCCAGCAGCTCTCTACAGGGGGGCCAGCCCCAGCATTTT. The whole variable domain, filled in from reference TRBV7-8 and TRBJ1-5, reads GAGVSQSPRYKVAKRGQDVALRCDPISGHVSLFWYQQALGQGPEFLTYFQNEAQLDKSGLPSDRFFAERPEGSVSTLKIQRTQQEDSAVYLCASSSLQGGQPQHFGDGTRLSIL.